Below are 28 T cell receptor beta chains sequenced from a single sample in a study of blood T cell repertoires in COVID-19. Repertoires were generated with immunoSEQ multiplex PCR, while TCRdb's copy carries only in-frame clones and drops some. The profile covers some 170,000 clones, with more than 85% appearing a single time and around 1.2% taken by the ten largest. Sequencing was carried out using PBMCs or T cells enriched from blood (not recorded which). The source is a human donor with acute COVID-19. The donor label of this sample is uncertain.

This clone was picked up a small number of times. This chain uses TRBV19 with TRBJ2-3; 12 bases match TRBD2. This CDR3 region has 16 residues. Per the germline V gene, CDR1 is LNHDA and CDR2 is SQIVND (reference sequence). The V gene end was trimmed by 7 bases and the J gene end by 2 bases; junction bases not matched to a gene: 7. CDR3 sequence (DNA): TGTGCCAGTACCCAGACTAGCGGGGGACCCACAGATACGCAGTATTTT. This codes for CASTQTSGGPTDTQYF.

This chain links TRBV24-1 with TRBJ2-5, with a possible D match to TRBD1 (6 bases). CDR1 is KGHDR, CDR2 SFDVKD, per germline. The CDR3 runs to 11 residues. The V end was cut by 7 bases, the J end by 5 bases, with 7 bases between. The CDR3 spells CATSQGETQYF. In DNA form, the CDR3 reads TGTGCCACCAGCCAGGGGGAGACCCAGTACTTC.

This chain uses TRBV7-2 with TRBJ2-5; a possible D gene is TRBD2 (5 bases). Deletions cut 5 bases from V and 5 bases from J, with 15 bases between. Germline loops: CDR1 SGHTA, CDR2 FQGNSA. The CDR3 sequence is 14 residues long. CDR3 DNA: TGTGCCAGCAGCCCTGAGGGCGGCGGGGAGACCCAGTACTTC. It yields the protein CASSPEGGGETQYF. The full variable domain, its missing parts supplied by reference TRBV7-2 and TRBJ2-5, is GAGVSQSPSNKVTEKGKDVELRCDPISGHTALYWYRQSLGQGLEFLIYFQGNSAPDKSGLPSDRFSAERTGGSVSTLTIQRTQQEDSAVYLCASSPEGGGETQYFGPGTRLLVL.

CDR3 loop: CASSPQEATNEKLFF. CDR3 nucleotides: TGTGCCAGCTCACCCCAGGAAGCAACTAATGAAAAACTGTTTTTT. V usage is TRBV18 and J usage is TRBJ1-4, with D uncertain. Germline V CDR1 and CDR2: KGHSH, LQKENI. The CDR3 contains 15 residues. V shed 3 bases and J shed 0 bases, with 8 bases lying between them.

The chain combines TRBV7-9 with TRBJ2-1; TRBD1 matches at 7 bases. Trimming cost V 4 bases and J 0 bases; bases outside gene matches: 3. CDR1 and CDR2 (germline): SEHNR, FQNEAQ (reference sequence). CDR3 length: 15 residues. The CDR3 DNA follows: TGTGCCAGCAGCTCCGGGACAGACTCCTACAATGAGCAGTTCTTC. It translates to CASSSGTDSYNEQFF.

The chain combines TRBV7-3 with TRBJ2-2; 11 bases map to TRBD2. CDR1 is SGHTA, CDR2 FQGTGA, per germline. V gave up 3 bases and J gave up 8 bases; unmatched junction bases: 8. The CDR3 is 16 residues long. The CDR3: CASSLRLAGRGGELFF. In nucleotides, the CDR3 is TGTGCCAGCAGCTTGAGACTAGCGGGGCGAGGTGGGGAGCTGTTTTTT.

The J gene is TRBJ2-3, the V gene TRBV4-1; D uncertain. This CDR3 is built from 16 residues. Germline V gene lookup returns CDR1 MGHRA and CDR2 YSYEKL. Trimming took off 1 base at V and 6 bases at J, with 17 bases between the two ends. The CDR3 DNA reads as TGCGCCAGCAGCCAAGTGCCACTCCTAAGCGCCGATACGCAGTATTTT. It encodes CASSQVPLLSADTQYF.

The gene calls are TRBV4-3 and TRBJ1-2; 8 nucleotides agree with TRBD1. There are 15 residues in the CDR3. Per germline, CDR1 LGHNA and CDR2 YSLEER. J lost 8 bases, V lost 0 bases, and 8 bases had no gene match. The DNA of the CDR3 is TGCGCCAGCAGCCAAGAGGTGGACAGGGCGGGGGGCTACACCTTC. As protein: CASSQEVDRAGGYTF.

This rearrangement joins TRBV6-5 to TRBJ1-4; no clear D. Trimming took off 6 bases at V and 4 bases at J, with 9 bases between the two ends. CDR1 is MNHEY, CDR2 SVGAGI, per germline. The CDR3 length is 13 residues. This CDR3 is CASRVGVNEKLFF. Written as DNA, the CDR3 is TGTGCCAGCAGGGTCGGTGTTAATGAAAAACTGTTTTTT.

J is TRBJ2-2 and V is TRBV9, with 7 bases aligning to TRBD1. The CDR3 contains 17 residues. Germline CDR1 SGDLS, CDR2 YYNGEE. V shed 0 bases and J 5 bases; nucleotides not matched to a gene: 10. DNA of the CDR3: TGTGCCAGCAGCGTAGCAAGGGACAGCCGAGGGACCGGGGAGCTGTTTTTT. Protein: CASSVARDSRGTGELFF.

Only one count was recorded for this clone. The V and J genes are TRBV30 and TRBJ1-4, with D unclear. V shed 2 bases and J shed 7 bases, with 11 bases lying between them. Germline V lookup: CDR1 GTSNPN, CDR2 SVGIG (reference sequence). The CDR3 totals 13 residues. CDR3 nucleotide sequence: TGTGCCTGGAGTTCTCCCCCTGTTGAAAAACTGTTTTTT. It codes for CAWSSPPVEKLFF. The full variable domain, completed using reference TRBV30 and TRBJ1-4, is SQTIHQWPATLVQPVGSPLSLECTVEGTSNPNLYWYRQAAGRGLQLLFYSVGIGQISSEVPQNLSASRPQDRQFILSSKKLLLSDSGFYLCAWSSPPVEKLFFGSGTQLSVL.

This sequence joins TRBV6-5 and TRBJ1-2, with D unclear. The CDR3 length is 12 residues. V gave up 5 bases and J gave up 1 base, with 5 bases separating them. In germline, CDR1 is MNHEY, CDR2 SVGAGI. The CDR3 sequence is CASSRVNYGYTF. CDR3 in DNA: TGTGCCAGCAGTCGGGTTAACTATGGCTACACCTTC.

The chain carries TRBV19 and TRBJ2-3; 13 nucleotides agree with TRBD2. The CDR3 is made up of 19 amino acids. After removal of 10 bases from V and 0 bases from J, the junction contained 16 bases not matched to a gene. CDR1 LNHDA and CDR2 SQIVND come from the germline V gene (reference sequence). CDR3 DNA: TGTGCCACCTCCAAGCAGAGCGGGACTAGCGGGGCTAGCACAGATACGCAGTATTTT. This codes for CATSKQSGTSGASTDTQYF.

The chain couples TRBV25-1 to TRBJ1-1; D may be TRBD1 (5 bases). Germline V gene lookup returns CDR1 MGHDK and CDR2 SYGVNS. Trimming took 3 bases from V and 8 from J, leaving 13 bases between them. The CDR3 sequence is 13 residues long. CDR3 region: CASSEVTAREAFF. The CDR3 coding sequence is TGTGCCAGCAGTGAGGTGACAGCGAGGGAAGCTTTCTTT.

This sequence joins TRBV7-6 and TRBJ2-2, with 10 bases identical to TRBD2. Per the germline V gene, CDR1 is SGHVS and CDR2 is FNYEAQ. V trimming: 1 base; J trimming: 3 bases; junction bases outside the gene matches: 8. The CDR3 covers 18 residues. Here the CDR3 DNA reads TGTGCCAGCAGCTTAGGGGCTAGCGGGGGATATTACACCGGGGAGCTGTTTTTT. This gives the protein CASSLGASGGYYTGELFF.

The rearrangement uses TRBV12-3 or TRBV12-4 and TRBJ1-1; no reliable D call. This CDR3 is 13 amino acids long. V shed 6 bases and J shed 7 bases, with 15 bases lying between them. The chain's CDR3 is CASSLSEEGEAFF. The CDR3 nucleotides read TGTGCCAGCAGCCTTAGTGAAGAGGGTGAAGCTTTCTTT.

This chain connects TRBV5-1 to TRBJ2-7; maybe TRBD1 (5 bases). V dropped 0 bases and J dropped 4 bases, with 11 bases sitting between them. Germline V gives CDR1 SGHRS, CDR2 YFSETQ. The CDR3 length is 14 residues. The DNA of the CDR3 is TGCGCCAGCAGCTTGGCCCAGGGTCGGTACGAGCAGTACTTC. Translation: CASSLAQGRYEQYF.

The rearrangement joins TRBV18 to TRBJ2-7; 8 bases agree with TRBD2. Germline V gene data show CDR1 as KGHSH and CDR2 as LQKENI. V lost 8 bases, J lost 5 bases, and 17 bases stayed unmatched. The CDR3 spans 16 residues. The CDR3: CASTHGGGRDANEQYF. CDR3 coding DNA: TGTGCCAGCACACACGGGGGGGGGCGCGACGCCAACGAGCAGTACTTC. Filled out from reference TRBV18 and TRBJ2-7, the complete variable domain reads NAGVMQNPRHLVRRRGQEARLRCSPMKGHSHVYWYRQLPEEGLKFMVYLQKENIIDESGMPKERFSAEFPKEGPSILRIQQVVRGDSAAYFCASTHGGGRDANEQYFGPGTRLTVT.

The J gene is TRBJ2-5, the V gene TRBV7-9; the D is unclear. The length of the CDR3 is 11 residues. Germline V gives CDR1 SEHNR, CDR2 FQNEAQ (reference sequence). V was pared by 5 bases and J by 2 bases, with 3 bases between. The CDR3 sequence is CASSEQETQYF. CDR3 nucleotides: TGTGCCAGCAGCGAGCAAGAGACCCAGTACTTC.

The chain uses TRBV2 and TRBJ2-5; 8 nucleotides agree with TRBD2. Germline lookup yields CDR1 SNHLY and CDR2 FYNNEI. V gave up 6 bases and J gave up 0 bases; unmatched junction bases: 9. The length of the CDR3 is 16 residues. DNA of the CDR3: TGTGCCAGCAGCGAGGCGGCGGGGGGCAACCAAGAGACCCAGTACTTC. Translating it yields CASSEAAGGNQETQYF.

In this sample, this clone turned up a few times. This CDR3 is CASSTNSQGALSGYTF. The CDR3, as DNA: TGTGCCAGCTCAACCAATTCACAGGGGGCCCTATCTGGCTACACCTTC. This rearrangement joins TRBV18 to TRBJ1-2; TRBD1 aligns across 9 bases. Looked up from germline, CDR1 is KGHSH and CDR2 is LQKENI. The CDR3 consists of 16 residues. V shed 5 bases, J shed 7 bases, and the junction held 14 bases outside the gene matches.

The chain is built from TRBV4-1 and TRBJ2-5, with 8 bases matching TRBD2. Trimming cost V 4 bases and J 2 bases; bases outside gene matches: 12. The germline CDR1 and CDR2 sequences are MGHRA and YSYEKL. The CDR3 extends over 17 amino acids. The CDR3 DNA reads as TGCGCCAGCAGCCCCAGTTGGATAGCGGGGCCTCAAGAGACCCAGTACTTC. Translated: CASSPSWIAGPQETQYF.

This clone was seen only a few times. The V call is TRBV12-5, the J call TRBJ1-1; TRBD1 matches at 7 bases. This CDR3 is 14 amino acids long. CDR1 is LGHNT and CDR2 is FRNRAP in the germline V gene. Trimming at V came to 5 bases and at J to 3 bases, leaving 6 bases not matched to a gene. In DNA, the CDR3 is TGTGCTAGTGGTGACCGACAGGGAGACACTGAAGCTTTCTTT. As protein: CASGDRQGDTEAFF.

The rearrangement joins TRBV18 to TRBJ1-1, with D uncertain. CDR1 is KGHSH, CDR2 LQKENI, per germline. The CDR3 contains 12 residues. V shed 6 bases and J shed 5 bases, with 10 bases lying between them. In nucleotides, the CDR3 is TGTGCCAGCTCCCAACAACAGACTGAAGCTTTCTTT. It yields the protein CASSQQQTEAFF.

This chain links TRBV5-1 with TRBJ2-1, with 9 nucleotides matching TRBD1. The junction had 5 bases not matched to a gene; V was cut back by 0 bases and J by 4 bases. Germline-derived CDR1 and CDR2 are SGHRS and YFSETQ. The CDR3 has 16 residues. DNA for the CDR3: TGCGCCAGCAGCTTGGCTAGACAGGGGGGTTACAATGAGCAGTTCTTC. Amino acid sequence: CASSLARQGGYNEQFF.

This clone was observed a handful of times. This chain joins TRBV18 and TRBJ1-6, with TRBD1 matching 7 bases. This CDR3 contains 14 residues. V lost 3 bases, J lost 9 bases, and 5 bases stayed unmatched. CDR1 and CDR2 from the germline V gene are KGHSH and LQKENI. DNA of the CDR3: TGTGCCAGCTCACCCCAGGACAGGTCTTCACCCCTCCACTTT. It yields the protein CASSPQDRSSPLHF.

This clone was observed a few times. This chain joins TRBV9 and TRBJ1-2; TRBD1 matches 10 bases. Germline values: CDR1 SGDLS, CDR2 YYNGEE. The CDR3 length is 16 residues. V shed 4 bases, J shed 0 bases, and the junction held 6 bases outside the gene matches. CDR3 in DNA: TGTGCCAGCAGCTCCGGGACAGGGGCATCTAACTATGGCTACACCTTC. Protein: CASSSGTGASNYGYTF.

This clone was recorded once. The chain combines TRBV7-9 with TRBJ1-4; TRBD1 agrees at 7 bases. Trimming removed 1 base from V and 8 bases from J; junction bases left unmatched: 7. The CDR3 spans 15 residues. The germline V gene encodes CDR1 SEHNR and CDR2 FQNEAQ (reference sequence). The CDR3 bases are TGTGCCAGCAGCTTAGGGGACAGTCTCGGCGAAAAACTGTTTTTT. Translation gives CASSLGDSLGEKLFF. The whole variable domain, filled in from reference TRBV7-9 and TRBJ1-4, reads DTGVSQNPRHKITKRGQNVTFRCDPISEHNRLYWYRQTLGQGPEFLTYFQNEAQLEKSRLLSDRFSAERPKGSFSTLEIQRTEQGDSAMYLCASSLGDSLGEKLFFGSGTQLSVL.